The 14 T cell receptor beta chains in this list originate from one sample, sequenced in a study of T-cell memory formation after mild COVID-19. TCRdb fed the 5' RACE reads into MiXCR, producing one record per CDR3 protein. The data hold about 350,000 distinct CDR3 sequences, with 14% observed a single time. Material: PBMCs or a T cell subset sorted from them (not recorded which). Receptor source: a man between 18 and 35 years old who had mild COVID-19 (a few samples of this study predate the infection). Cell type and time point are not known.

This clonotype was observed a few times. The DNA of the CDR3 is TGTGCCAGTAGTATAGGGTGGTTAGGCACTGAAGCTTTCTTT. Translating it yields CASSIGWLGTEAFF. The V call is TRBV19, the J call TRBJ1-1; D is unresolved. Looked up from germline, CDR1 is LNHDA and CDR2 is SQIVND (reference sequence). CDR3 length: 14 residues. The V and J ends lost 1 base and 4 bases respectively, with 10 bases between them.

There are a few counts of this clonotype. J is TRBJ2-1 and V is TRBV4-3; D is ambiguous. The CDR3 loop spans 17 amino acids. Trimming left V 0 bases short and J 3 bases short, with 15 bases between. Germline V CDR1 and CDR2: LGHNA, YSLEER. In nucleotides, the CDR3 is TGCGCCAGCAGCCAAGAACTCGCCAGCACATTCTACAATGAGCAGTTCTTC. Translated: CASSQELASTFYNEQFF.

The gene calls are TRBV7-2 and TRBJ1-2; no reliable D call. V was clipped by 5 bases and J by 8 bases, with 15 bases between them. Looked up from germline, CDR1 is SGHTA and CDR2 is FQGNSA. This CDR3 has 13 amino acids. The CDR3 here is CASSLRPDRGYTF. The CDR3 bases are TGTGCCAGCAGCCTGAGACCGGATAGGGGCTACACCTTC.

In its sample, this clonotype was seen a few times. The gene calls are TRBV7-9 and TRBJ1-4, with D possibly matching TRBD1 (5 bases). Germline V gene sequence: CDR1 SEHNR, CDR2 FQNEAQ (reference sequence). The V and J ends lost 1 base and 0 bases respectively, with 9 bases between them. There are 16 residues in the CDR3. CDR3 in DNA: TGTGCCAGCAGCTTAGTTGGAGGGGCAACTAATGAAAAACTGTTTTTT. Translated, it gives CASSLVGGATNEKLFF.

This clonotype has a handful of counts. In nucleotides, the CDR3 is TGTGCCAGCAGTTACGGGAAACCGAACACCGGGGAGCTGTTTTTT. This gives the protein CASSYGKPNTGELFF. This chain links TRBV6-6 with TRBJ2-2; D uncertain. The V end lost 2 bases, the J end lost 0 bases, and 7 bases lay between the germline ends. This CDR3 has 15 residues. CDR1 and CDR2 (germline): MNHNY, SVGAGI (reference sequence).

CDR3 in amino acids: CASSPGTTLNSPLHF. For the CDR3, the DNA is TGTGCCAGCAGCCCGGGAACTACTCTTAATTCACCCCTCCACTTT. The chain links TRBV7-2 to TRBJ1-6, with unresolved D. Germline V gene lookup returns CDR1 SGHTA and CDR2 FQGNSA. CDR3 length: 15 amino acids. Deletions cut 5 bases from V and 6 bases from J, with 14 bases between.

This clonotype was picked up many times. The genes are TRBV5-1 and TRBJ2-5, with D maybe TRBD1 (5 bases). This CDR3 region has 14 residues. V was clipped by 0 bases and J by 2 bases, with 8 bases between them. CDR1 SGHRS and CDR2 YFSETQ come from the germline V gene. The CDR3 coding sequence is TGCGCCAGCAGCTTGGCCCCAGGGCAAGAGACCCAGTACTTC. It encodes CASSLAPGQETQYF.

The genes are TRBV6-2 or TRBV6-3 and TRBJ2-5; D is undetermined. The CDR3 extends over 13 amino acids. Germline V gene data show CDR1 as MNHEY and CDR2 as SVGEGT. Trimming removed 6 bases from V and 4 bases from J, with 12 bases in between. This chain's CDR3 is CASSPVSRETQYF. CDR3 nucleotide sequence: TGTGCCAGCAGCCCTGTTTCAAGAGAGACCCAGTACTTC.

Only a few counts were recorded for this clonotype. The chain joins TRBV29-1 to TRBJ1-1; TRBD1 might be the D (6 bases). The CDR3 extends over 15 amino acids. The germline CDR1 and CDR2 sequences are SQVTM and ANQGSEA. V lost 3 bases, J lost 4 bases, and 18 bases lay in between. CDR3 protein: CSVDMNREEGTEAFF. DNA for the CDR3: TGCAGCGTTGATATGAACAGGGAGGAGGGCACTGAAGCTTTCTTT.

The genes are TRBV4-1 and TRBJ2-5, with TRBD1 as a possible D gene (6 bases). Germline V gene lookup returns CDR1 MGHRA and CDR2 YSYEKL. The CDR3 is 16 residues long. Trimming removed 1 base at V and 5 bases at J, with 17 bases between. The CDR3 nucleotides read TGCGCCAGCAGCCAAGGAGGGGGAGTTCTGATGGAGACCCAGTACTTC. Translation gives CASSQGGGVLMETQYF.

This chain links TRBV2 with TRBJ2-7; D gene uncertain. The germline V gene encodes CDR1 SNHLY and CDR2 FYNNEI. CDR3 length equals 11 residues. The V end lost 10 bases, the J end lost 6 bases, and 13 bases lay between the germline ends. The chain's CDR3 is CATSPFSEQYF. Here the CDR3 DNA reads TGTGCCACCAGCCCGTTTAGCGAGCAGTACTTC.

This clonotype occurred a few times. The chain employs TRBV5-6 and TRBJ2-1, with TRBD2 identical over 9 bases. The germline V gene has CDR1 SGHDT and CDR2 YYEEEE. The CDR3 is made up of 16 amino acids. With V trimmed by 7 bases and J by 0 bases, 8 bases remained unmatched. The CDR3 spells CASELAGMSSYNEQFF. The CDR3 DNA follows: TGTGCCAGCGAGCTAGCGGGAATGAGCTCCTACAATGAGCAGTTCTTC. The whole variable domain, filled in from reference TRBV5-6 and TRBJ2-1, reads DAGVTQSPTHLIKTRGQQVTLRCSPKSGHDTVSWYQQALGQGPQFIFQYYEEEERQRGNFPDRFSGHQFPNYSSELNVNALLLGDSALYLCASELAGMSSYNEQFFGPGTRLTVL.

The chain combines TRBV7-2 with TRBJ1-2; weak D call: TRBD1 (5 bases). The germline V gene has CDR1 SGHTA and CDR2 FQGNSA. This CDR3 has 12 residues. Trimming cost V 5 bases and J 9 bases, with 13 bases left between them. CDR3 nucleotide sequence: TGTGCCAGCAGCAGGCGACAGTTTAGCTACACCTTC. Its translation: CASSRRQFSYTF.

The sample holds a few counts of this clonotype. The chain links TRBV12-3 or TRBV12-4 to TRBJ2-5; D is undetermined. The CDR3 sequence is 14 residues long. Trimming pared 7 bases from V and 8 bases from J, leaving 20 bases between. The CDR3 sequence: CASTPLRSAGTQYF. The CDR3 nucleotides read TGTGCCAGCACCCCCTTGAGGTCGGCAGGCACCCAGTACTTC.